This T cell receptor (beta chain) is drawn from a study of naive and memory T cell subsets. The beta constant-region primer was an equimolar mix of two oligonucleotides covering TRBC1 and TRBC2. Ligated cDNA was amplified by four rounds of PCR with nested alpha and beta constant-region primers and SP2. Each CDR3 protein gets one entry after TCRdb re-called the UMI-ligation and nested PCR reads with MiXCR. Seen here are tens of thousands of distinct CDR3 sequences, around 20% observed once, and the top ten hold under 4%. This clonotype was seen a few times. V was shortened by 5 bases and J by 6 bases, with 12 bases between the two germline ends. The CDR3 length is 13 residues.

The source material was effector memory CD4+ T cells from blood. Sample subset: effector memory, CD45RA- CD27-. This sequence joins TRBV12-3 or TRBV12-4 and TRBJ2-3; D may be TRBD2 (7 bases). The TCR was taken from a human donor in good health. CDR3 residues: CASSRGGLDTQYF. The CDR3 DNA is TGTGCCAGCAGTCGCGGGGGCCTTGATACGCAGTATTTT.